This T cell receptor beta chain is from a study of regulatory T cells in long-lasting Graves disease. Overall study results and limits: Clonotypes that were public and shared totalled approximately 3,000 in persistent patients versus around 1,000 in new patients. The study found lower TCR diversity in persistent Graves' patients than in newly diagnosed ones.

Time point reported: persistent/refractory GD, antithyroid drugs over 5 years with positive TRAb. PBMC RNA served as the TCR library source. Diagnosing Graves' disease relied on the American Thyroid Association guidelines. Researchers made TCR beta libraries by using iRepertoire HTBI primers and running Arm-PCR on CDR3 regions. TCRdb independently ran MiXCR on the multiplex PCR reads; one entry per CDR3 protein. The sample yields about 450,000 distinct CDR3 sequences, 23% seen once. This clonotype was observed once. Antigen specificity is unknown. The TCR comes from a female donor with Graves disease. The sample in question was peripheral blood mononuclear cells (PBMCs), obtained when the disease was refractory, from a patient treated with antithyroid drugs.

CDR3 sequence: CASSLGLSPLHF. CDR3 bases: TGTGCCAGCAGTTTGGGGCTCTCACCCCTCCACTTT. V gene TRBV11-2 combines with J gene TRBJ1-6; weak D call: TRBD1 (5 bases). CDR1 SGHAT and CDR2 FQNNGV come from the germline V gene. The CDR3 length is 12 residues. Trimming shortened V by 6 bases and J by 10 bases, and 10 bases separated the two germline ends.